This T cell receptor (beta chain) was sequenced in a study of long-term antiretroviral therapy in people with HIV. This was the immunoSEQ v3.0 assay at survey level. Some clones are missing from TCRdb's copy, which holds only in-frame ones; the method was immunoSEQ multiplex PCR. Found here are 30,000 or so clones, around 85% of them singletons; the top ten hold more than 6.5%. Regarding this clone: Its target is not known.

Only United States sites treated participants with HIV. Whole-study findings and limits: Blood, drawn from 2004 to 2017, may reflect older ART regimens.

The sequences come from unsorted PBMCs, collected 3 years after starting antiretroviral therapy. The TCR originated in a middle-aged man with HIV.

In nucleotides, the CDR3 is TGTGCCAGCAGCCAGACCAGGAACACAGATACGCAGTATTTT. Its translation is CASSQTRNTDTQYF. This chain connects TRBV14 to TRBJ2-3; D is uncertain. The CDR3 extends over 14 amino acids. The germline V gene encodes CDR1 SGHDN and CDR2 FVKESK. V lost 3 bases and J 2 bases, leaving 9 bases between the germline ends.